A selection of T cell receptor beta chains follows, all from one sample in a study of T-cell memory formation after mild COVID-19. TCRdb recomputed calls from the 5' RACE reads with MiXCR, one row per CDR3 protein. The sample gives hundreds of thousands of distinct CDR3 sequences, about a quarter of which show up once; roughly 13% is in the top ten. What was sequenced was PBMCs or a T cell subset sorted from them (not recorded which). These receptors were taken from an adult woman who had mild COVID-19 (a few samples of this study predate the infection). Cell type and time point are not known. Both conserved end residues are part of each CDR3. The order of the fields is CDR3 DNA, CDR3 protein, D gene, CDR3 length, J gene, clone size, V gene. The D gene is left open where the match is weak. Expanded clones are given a class, and other clones once, few, many or no size at all.

CDR3nt: TGTGCCAGCAGCCAAATGGGGGGTAACACTGAAGCTTTCTTT
CDR3aa: CASSQMGGNTEAFF
d_gene: -
len: 14
j_gene: TRBJ1-1
abundance: -
v_gene: TRBV3-1

CDR3nt: TGTGCCAGCACCTTTGGGGAGGGTTGGCCCTACGAGCAGTACTTC
CDR3aa: CASTFGEGWPYEQYF
d_gene: TRBD2
len: 15
j_gene: TRBJ2-7
abundance: -
v_gene: TRBV12-3/TRBV12-4

CDR3nt: TGCAGTGCTAGAGGAGGCCTTTTAGGTGGAACTGAAGCTTTCTTT
CDR3aa: CSARGGLLGGTEAFF
d_gene: -
len: 15
j_gene: TRBJ1-1
abundance: -
v_gene: TRBV20-1

CDR3nt: TGTGCCAGCAGCTTAGAAGCGGCCCTCTACGAGCAGTACTTC
CDR3aa: CASSLEAALYEQYF
d_gene: -
len: 14
j_gene: TRBJ2-7
abundance: few
v_gene: TRBV7-2

CDR3nt: TGTGCCAGCAGTGAAGCGGTAGCGGGGGAAACAGATACGCAGTATTTT
CDR3aa: CASSEAVAGETDTQYF
d_gene: TRBD2
len: 16
j_gene: TRBJ2-3
abundance: -
v_gene: TRBV2

CDR3nt: TGTGCCAGCACCTCACAGTGGGCAGCGACAGATACGCAGTATTTT
CDR3aa: CASTSQWAATDTQYF
d_gene: -
len: 15
j_gene: TRBJ2-3
abundance: -
v_gene: TRBV2

CDR3nt: TGCAGCGTTGAAACGACAGGGAACGAGCAGTACTTC
CDR3aa: CSVETTGNEQYF
d_gene: TRBD1
len: 12
j_gene: TRBJ2-7
abundance: once
v_gene: TRBV29-1

CDR3nt: TGTGCCACCAGCAGAGATTCCGCGGGGGGGCTTCGGAATGAGCAGTTCTTC
CDR3aa: CATSRDSAGGLRNEQFF
d_gene: TRBD2
len: 17
j_gene: TRBJ2-1
abundance: few
v_gene: TRBV15

CDR3nt: TGCGCCAGCAGCTTTCAACCGGGACAGCCGAACACTGAAGCTTTCTTT
CDR3aa: CASSFQPGQPNTEAFF
d_gene: TRBD1
len: 16
j_gene: TRBJ1-1
abundance: few
v_gene: TRBV5-1

CDR3nt: TGTGCCAGCAGCCAGGGTGGACAGGGTGAAGCTTTCTTT
CDR3aa: CASSQGGQGEAFF
d_gene: TRBD1
len: 13
j_gene: TRBJ1-1
abundance: -
v_gene: TRBV3-1

CDR3nt: TGTGCCAGCAGTTACAAGCAGGGGGACACTGAAGCTTTCTTT
CDR3aa: CASSYKQGDTEAFF
d_gene: TRBD1
len: 14
j_gene: TRBJ1-1
abundance: once
v_gene: TRBV6-2/TRBV6-3

CDR3nt: TGTGCCAGCAGAATTAGCGGGTCTAGCACAGATACGCAGTATTTT
CDR3aa: CASRISGSSTDTQYF
d_gene: TRBD2
len: 15
j_gene: TRBJ2-3
abundance: few
v_gene: TRBV2

CDR3nt: TGTGCCAGCAAGGAGGACAGGGGTGAGACCCAGTACTTC
CDR3aa: CASKEDRGETQYF
d_gene: TRBD1
len: 13
j_gene: TRBJ2-5
abundance: many
v_gene: TRBV2

CDR3nt: TGTGCCAGCAGTTTCAAACTAGCGGGGACCACAGATACGCAGTATTTT
CDR3aa: CASSFKLAGTTDTQYF
d_gene: TRBD2
len: 16
j_gene: TRBJ2-3
abundance: -
v_gene: TRBV12-3/TRBV12-4

CDR3nt: TGTGCCAGCACTGACAGGGGGCGAGAGCAGTTCTTC
CDR3aa: CASTDRGREQFF
d_gene: TRBD1
len: 12
j_gene: TRBJ2-1
abundance: once
v_gene: TRBV6-2/TRBV6-3

CDR3nt: TGTGCCAGCAGTCGCATCACTCACTTCTTATACAATGAGCAGTTCTTC
CDR3aa: CASSRITHFLYNEQFF
d_gene: -
len: 16
j_gene: TRBJ2-1
abundance: -
v_gene: TRBV12-3/TRBV12-4

CDR3nt: TGTGCCAGCAGTTACGCAGCGGGTAACTCCTACGAGCAGTACTTC
CDR3aa: CASSYAAGNSYEQYF
d_gene: -
len: 15
j_gene: TRBJ2-7
abundance: -
v_gene: TRBV6-2/TRBV6-3

CDR3nt: TGCAGTCCCACCGGGACTGTGAACACTGAAGCTTTCTTT
CDR3aa: CSPTGTVNTEAFF
d_gene: -
len: 13
j_gene: TRBJ1-1
abundance: -
v_gene: TRBV29-1

CDR3nt: TGTGCCAGCACCTCCGGACAGTCCTACGAGCAGTACTTC
CDR3aa: CASTSGQSYEQYF
d_gene: -
len: 13
j_gene: TRBJ2-7
abundance: many
v_gene: TRBV2

CDR3nt: TGTGCCAGCAGCTTAGTACTAGCGGGAGCCCAGGGGGGCAAAAACATTCAGTACTTC
CDR3aa: CASSLVLAGAQGGKNIQYF
d_gene: TRBD2
len: 19
j_gene: TRBJ2-4
abundance: few
v_gene: TRBV7-2

CDR3nt: TGTGCCAGCAGCGTAGCCGCGGGAGCTTTCTACGAGCAGTACTTC
CDR3aa: CASSVAAGAFYEQYF
d_gene: TRBD2
len: 15
j_gene: TRBJ2-7
abundance: -
v_gene: TRBV9

CDR3nt: TGTGCCAGCAAAAAGGGGTCATGGGCTTTCTTT
CDR3aa: CASKKGSWAFF
d_gene: -
len: 11
j_gene: TRBJ1-1
abundance: many
v_gene: TRBV6-5

CDR3nt: TGTGCCAGCAGCCAACGGGGACTAGCGGGAGGACGCGGAGAGACCCAGTACTTC
CDR3aa: CASSQRGLAGGRGETQYF
d_gene: TRBD2
len: 18
j_gene: TRBJ2-5
abundance: few
v_gene: TRBV3-1

CDR3nt: TGCGCCAGCAGCTTGGAAGGTTCCCCCTACGAGCAGTACTTC
CDR3aa: CASSLEGSPYEQYF
d_gene: -
len: 14
j_gene: TRBJ2-7
abundance: few
v_gene: TRBV5-1

CDR3nt: TGTGCCAGCTCCCCTCAGAACGACGCCTACGAGCAGTACTTC
CDR3aa: CASSPQNDAYEQYF
d_gene: -
len: 14
j_gene: TRBJ2-7
abundance: few
v_gene: TRBV18

CDR3nt: TGTGCCAGCAGCCAAGGGTTTCTGGTTGCGGGAGGACCCTACAATGAGCAGTTCTTC
CDR3aa: CASSQGFLVAGGPYNEQFF
d_gene: TRBD2
len: 19
j_gene: TRBJ2-1
abundance: once
v_gene: TRBV3-1

CDR3nt: TGTGCCAGCAGTTACTTGACGGGAGTCCTGTACAATGAGCAGTTCTTC
CDR3aa: CASSYLTGVLYNEQFF
d_gene: -
len: 16
j_gene: TRBJ2-1
abundance: few
v_gene: TRBV6-2/TRBV6-3

CDR3nt: TGCAGTGCTAGTGAGAGGGCCCGGGGCCGAGAAGCTTTCTTT
CDR3aa: CSASERARGREAFF
d_gene: -
len: 14
j_gene: TRBJ1-1
abundance: few
v_gene: TRBV20-1

CDR3nt: TGTGCCAGCAGTCTCGGACAGGGTAGCTCCTACAATGAGCAGTTCTTC
CDR3aa: CASSLGQGSSYNEQFF
d_gene: TRBD1
len: 16
j_gene: TRBJ2-1
abundance: few
v_gene: TRBV6-5

CDR3nt: TGTGCCAGCAGTTTTCGGCAAAACATGTGGGGGAAAGGGGCTTCTGGGGCCAACGTCCTGACTTTC
CDR3aa: CASSFRQNMWGKGASGANVLTF
d_gene: -
len: 22
j_gene: TRBJ2-6
abundance: few
v_gene: TRBV12-3/TRBV12-4

CDR3nt: TGTGCCAGCAGTGACGGACGGAGTGGGCAGTACTTC
CDR3aa: CASSDGRSGQYF
d_gene: -
len: 12
j_gene: TRBJ2-7
abundance: -
v_gene: TRBV2

CDR3nt: TGCAGTGCCCCAGAGGGCAGGGGTGGCAATCAGCCCCAGCATTTT
CDR3aa: CSAPEGRGGNQPQHF
d_gene: -
len: 15
j_gene: TRBJ1-5
abundance: many
v_gene: TRBV20-1

CDR3nt: TGTGCCAGCAGTTTGGAAGGGTATGGTTTGTTGACTGAAGCTTTCTTT
CDR3aa: CASSLEGYGLLTEAFF
d_gene: -
len: 16
j_gene: TRBJ1-1
abundance: -
v_gene: TRBV27

CDR3nt: TGTGCCACCGCGGGACAGCTTAATGAAAAACTGTTTTTT
CDR3aa: CATAGQLNEKLFF
d_gene: TRBD1
len: 13
j_gene: TRBJ1-4
abundance: -
v_gene: TRBV12-3/TRBV12-4

CDR3nt: TGTGCCAGCAGCGTAGCTACAGGGTTTAGTGAAAAACTGTTTTTT
CDR3aa: CASSVATGFSEKLFF
d_gene: -
len: 15
j_gene: TRBJ1-4
abundance: -
v_gene: TRBV9

CDR3nt: TGTGCCAGCAGCGTCACCGGGACAGTCGGCTACACCTTC
CDR3aa: CASSVTGTVGYTF
d_gene: TRBD1
len: 13
j_gene: TRBJ1-2
abundance: few
v_gene: TRBV7-2

CDR3nt: TGTGCCAGCAGTCGCATGAACACTGAAGCTTTCTTT
CDR3aa: CASSRMNTEAFF
d_gene: -
len: 12
j_gene: TRBJ1-1
abundance: many
v_gene: TRBV25-1

CDR3nt: TGTGCCAGCAGTTTTAGACAGGGGGCCTTGAACACTGAAGCTTTCTTT
CDR3aa: CASSFRQGALNTEAFF
d_gene: TRBD1
len: 16
j_gene: TRBJ1-1
abundance: -
v_gene: TRBV12-3/TRBV12-4

CDR3nt: TGCAGTGCTAGAGATGTGGACAGGGCCTACAATGAGCAGTTCTTC
CDR3aa: CSARDVDRAYNEQFF
d_gene: TRBD1
len: 15
j_gene: TRBJ2-1
abundance: -
v_gene: TRBV20-1

CDR3nt: TGTGCCAGCAGCGCGACAGGGGTTGAGCAGTTCTTC
CDR3aa: CASSATGVEQFF
d_gene: TRBD1
len: 12
j_gene: TRBJ2-1
abundance: -
v_gene: TRBV7-9

CDR3nt: TGTGCCAGCAGTCTCCAGACCGGGGAGCAGTTCTTC
CDR3aa: CASSLQTGEQFF
d_gene: -
len: 12
j_gene: TRBJ2-1
abundance: few
v_gene: TRBV12-3/TRBV12-4

CDR3nt: TGTGCCAGCAGTCTTCACAGGGGCAATGAGCAGTTCTTC
CDR3aa: CASSLHRGNEQFF
d_gene: TRBD1
len: 13
j_gene: TRBJ2-1
abundance: few
v_gene: TRBV6-4

CDR3nt: TGTGCCAGCAGTTTAGCGTTGAGACAGGGGGAGTATGGCTACACCTTC
CDR3aa: CASSLALRQGEYGYTF
d_gene: TRBD1
len: 16
j_gene: TRBJ1-2
abundance: few
v_gene: TRBV12-3/TRBV12-4

CDR3nt: TGTGCCAGCAGCCAAGATTGGACTAGGCAAGAGACCCAGTACTTC
CDR3aa: CASSQDWTRQETQYF
d_gene: TRBD2
len: 15
j_gene: TRBJ2-5
abundance: few
v_gene: TRBV3-1

CDR3nt: TGTGCCAGCAGCTTAGCGGCGGGGGGGCCGGAGACCCAGTACTTC
CDR3aa: CASSLAAGGPETQYF
d_gene: TRBD2
len: 15
j_gene: TRBJ2-5
abundance: few
v_gene: TRBV7-9

CDR3nt: TGTGCCAGCAGTTACTCGATCCTGGGGGACGAGCAGTACTTC
CDR3aa: CASSYSILGDEQYF
d_gene: -
len: 14
j_gene: TRBJ2-7
abundance: few
v_gene: TRBV6-5

CDR3nt: TGTGCCAGCAGTCCCCCAGCTTTGAACACTGAAGCTTTCTTT
CDR3aa: CASSPPALNTEAFF
d_gene: -
len: 14
j_gene: TRBJ1-1
abundance: many
v_gene: TRBV18

CDR3nt: TGCGCCAGCAGCTCACTACCGGGACAGGGTACCAATCAGCCCCAGCATTTT
CDR3aa: CASSSLPGQGTNQPQHF
d_gene: TRBD1
len: 17
j_gene: TRBJ1-5
abundance: few
v_gene: TRBV5-1

CDR3nt: TGTGCCAGCAGCTTAGGGCAGGGACTTCATACGCAGTATTTT
CDR3aa: CASSLGQGLHTQYF
d_gene: -
len: 14
j_gene: TRBJ2-3
abundance: few
v_gene: TRBV7-9

CDR3nt: TGTGCCAGCAGTTACTCTCGGGACAGGGGTAGGGCACCCCTCCACTTT
CDR3aa: CASSYSRDRGRAPLHF
d_gene: TRBD1
len: 16
j_gene: TRBJ1-6
abundance: -
v_gene: TRBV6-5

CDR3nt: TGCGCCAGCAGCCAAGGCCCTAGCGGGGGGTTAGCCTACGAGCAGTACTTC
CDR3aa: CASSQGPSGGLAYEQYF
d_gene: TRBD2
len: 17
j_gene: TRBJ2-7
abundance: -
v_gene: TRBV4-1

CDR3nt: TGTGCCTGGAGTGCCTCCCGACAGCTGGGGGCTTTCTTT
CDR3aa: CAWSASRQLGAFF
d_gene: -
len: 13
j_gene: TRBJ1-1
abundance: -
v_gene: TRBV30

CDR3nt: TGCGCCAGCAGCTTGGCGGGCAGCACTAATTCACCCCTCCACTTT
CDR3aa: CASSLAGSTNSPLHF
d_gene: -
len: 15
j_gene: TRBJ1-6
abundance: once
v_gene: TRBV5-1

CDR3nt: TGTGCCAGCAGCGACCGCACAGATACGCAGTATTTT
CDR3aa: CASSDRTDTQYF
d_gene: -
len: 12
j_gene: TRBJ2-3
abundance: -
v_gene: TRBV9

CDR3nt: TGTGCCAGCAGCTTAGACTTGGGACTGGGCTATGGCTACACCTTC
CDR3aa: CASSLDLGLGYGYTF
d_gene: -
len: 15
j_gene: TRBJ1-2
abundance: -
v_gene: TRBV11-2

CDR3nt: TGTGCCAGCAGCTTGGAAACAGGGGTTACGGTTCCGGGCTATGAGCAGTTCTTC
CDR3aa: CASSLETGVTVPGYEQFF
d_gene: TRBD1
len: 18
j_gene: TRBJ2-1
abundance: -
v_gene: TRBV5-5

CDR3nt: TGTGCCAGCAGCGTAGATGGCGGATACTCCTACAATGAGCAGTTCTTC
CDR3aa: CASSVDGGYSYNEQFF
d_gene: -
len: 16
j_gene: TRBJ2-1
abundance: -
v_gene: TRBV9

CDR3nt: TGCGCCAGCAGCGGAGGGACAGGGGAAGGCTACACCTTC
CDR3aa: CASSGGTGEGYTF
d_gene: TRBD1
len: 13
j_gene: TRBJ1-2
abundance: few
v_gene: TRBV5-1

CDR3nt: TGTGCCAGCAGCCCGGCCGGCGGGAGGCACTACGAGCAGTACTTC
CDR3aa: CASSPAGGRHYEQYF
d_gene: TRBD2
len: 15
j_gene: TRBJ2-7
abundance: -
v_gene: TRBV7-9